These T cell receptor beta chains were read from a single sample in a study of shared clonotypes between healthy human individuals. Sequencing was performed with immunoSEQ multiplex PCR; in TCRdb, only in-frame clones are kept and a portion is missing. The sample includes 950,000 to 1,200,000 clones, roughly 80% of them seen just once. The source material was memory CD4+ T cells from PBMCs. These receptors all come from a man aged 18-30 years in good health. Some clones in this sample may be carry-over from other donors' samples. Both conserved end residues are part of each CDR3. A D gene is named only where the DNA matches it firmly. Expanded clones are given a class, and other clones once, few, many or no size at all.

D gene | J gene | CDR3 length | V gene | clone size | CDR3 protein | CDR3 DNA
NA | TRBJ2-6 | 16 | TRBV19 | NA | CASSREQGTGANILTF | TGTGCCAGTAGTCGCGAACAGGGTACTGGGGCCAACATCCTGACTTTC
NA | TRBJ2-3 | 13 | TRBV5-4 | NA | CASKPGLEDTQYF | TGTGCCAGCAAACCGGGGCTCGAGGATACGCAGTATTTT
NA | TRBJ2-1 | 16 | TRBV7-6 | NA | CASSFSSENAYNEQFF | TGTGCCAGCAGCTTCTCTTCTGAAAACGCCTACAATGAGCAGTTCTTC
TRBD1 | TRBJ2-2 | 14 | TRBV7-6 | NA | CASSFDRDTGELFF | TGTGCCAGCAGCTTTGACAGGGACACCGGGGAGCTGTTTTTT
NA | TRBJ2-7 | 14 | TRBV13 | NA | CASSFDRLEHEQYF | TGTGCCAGCAGCTTCGACAGGCTCGAGCACGAGCAGTACTTC
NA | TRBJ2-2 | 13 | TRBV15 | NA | CATSKASTGELFF | TGTGCCACCAGCAAGGCTAGCACCGGGGAGCTGTTTTTT
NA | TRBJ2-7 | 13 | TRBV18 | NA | CASSPRNRDEQYF | TGTGCCAGCTCACCACGGAACAGGGACGAGCAGTACTTC
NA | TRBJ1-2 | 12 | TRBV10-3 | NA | CASSDLGYGYTF | TGTGCCAGCAGTGACCTGGGGTATGGCTACACCTTC
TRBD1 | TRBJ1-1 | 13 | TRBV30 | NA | CAWSRDRASEMTF | TGTGCCTGGAGCCGGGACAGGGCCTCAGAAATGACATTT
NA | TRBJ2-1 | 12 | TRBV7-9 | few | CASSTQGYEQFF | TGTGCCAGCAGCACCCAGGGTTATGAGCAGTTCTTC
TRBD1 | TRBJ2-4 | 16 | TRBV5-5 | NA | CASSLTRSGTGIKQYF | TGTGCCAGCAGCTTAACCCGATCCGGGACAGGGATCAAGCAGTACTTC
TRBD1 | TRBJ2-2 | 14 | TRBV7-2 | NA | CASSFNRGTGELFF | TGTGCCAGCAGCTTTAACAGGGGCACCGGGGAGCTGTTTTTT
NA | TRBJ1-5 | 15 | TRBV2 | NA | CASSDSLLRNQPQHF | TGTGCCAGCAGTGACTCTCTCCTACGCAATCAGCCCCAGCATTTT
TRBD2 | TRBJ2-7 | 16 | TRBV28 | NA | CASSLGDSGSGYEQYF | TGTGCCAGCAGTTTGGGGGATAGCGGGAGCGGCTACGAGCAGTACTTC
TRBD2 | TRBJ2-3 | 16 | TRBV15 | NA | CATSRRSLAGSDTQYF | TGTGCCACCAGCAGAAGATCTTTAGCGGGGTCAGATACGCAGTATTTT
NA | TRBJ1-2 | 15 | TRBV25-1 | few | CASSEWQGGNYGYTF | TGTGCCAGCAGTGAATGGCAGGGAGGGAACTATGGCTACACCTTC
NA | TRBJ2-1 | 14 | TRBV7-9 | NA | CASLETGREGEQFF | TGTGCCAGCCTCGAGACAGGGAGGGAGGGTGAGCAGTTCTTC
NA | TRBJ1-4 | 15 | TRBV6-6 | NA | CASSPQQGFTEKLFF | TGTGCCAGCAGTCCCCAACAGGGCTTTACTGAAAAACTGTTTTTT
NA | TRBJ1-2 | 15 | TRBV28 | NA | CASSFGGARNYGYTF | TGTGCCAGCAGTTTTGGGGGGGCCAGGAACTATGGCTACACCTTC
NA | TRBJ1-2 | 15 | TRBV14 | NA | CASSQEVGSAVGYTF | TGTGCCAGCAGCCAAGAAGTCGGGTCGGCGGTTGGCTACACCTTC
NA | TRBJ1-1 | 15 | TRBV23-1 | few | CASSQSGHMNTEAFF | TGCGCCAGCAGTCAATCAGGACATATGAACACTGAAGCTTTCTTT